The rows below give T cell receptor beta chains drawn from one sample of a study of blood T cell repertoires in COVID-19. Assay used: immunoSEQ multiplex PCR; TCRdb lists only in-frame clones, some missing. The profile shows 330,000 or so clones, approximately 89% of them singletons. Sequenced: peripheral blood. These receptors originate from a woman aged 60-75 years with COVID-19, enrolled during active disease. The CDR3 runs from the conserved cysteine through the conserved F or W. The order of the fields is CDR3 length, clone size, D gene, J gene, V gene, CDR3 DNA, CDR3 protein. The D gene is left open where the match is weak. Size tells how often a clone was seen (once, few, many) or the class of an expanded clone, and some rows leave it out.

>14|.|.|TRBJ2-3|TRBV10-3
TGTGCCATCACCGCAGGGGTCGGGACAGATACGCAGTATTTT
CAITAGVGTDTQYF
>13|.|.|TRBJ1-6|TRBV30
TGTGCCTGGAGTCAGGGAACAAATTCACCCCTCCACTTT
CAWSQGTNSPLHF
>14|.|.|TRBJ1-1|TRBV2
TGTGCCAGCAGGTACAGAGCCATGAACACTGAAGCTTTCTTT
CASRYRAMNTEAFF
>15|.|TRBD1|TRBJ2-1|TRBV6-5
TGTGCCAGCAGTTACGGGACAGGGGAATTCGATGAGCAGTTCTTC
CASSYGTGEFDEQFF
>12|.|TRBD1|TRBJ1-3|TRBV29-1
TGCAGCGTGGGGACAGGGGAGAACACCATATATTTT
CSVGTGENTIYF
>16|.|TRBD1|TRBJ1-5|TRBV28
TGTGCCAGCAGTAGTGCCCCGGGGACAGCGTTCCGGGCCCAGCATTTT
CASSSAPGTAFRAQHF
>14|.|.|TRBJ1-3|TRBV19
TGTGCCAGTAGTATAAGCAGGGATGGAAACACCATATATTTT
CASSISRDGNTIYF
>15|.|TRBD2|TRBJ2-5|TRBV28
TGTGCCAGCAGTTGGCGGGGGGGAGTCCAAGAGACCCAGTACTTC
CASSWRGGVQETQYF
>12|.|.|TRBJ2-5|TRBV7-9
TGTGCCAGCAGCTCAGGGTCCGAGACCCAGTACTTC
CASSSGSETQYF
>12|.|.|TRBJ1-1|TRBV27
TGTGCCAGCAGTTTATCTGGCAATCTGCCTTTCTTT
CASSLSGNLPFF
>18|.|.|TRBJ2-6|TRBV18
TGTGCCAGCTCACCAGGGGCAGGGGGAGGATCTGGGGCCAACGTCCTGACTTTC
CASSPGAGGGSGANVLTF
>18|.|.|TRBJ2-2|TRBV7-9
TGTGCCAGCAGCATCACCTTATGGGGGGCTAGCGGATCCGGGGAGCTGTTTTTT
CASSITLWGASGSGELFF
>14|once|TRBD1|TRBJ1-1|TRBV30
TGTGCCTGGAGTACACAGGGGGCTTGGACTGAAGCTTTCTTT
CAWSTQGAWTEAFF
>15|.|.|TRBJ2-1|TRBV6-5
TGTGCCAGCAGCTGGGCTTCCACATCTTCAGATGAGCAGTTCTTC
CASSWASTSSDEQFF
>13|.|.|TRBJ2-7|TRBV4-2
TGTGCCAGCAGCCAAACCAACAACTACGAGCAGTACTTC
CASSQTNNYEQYF